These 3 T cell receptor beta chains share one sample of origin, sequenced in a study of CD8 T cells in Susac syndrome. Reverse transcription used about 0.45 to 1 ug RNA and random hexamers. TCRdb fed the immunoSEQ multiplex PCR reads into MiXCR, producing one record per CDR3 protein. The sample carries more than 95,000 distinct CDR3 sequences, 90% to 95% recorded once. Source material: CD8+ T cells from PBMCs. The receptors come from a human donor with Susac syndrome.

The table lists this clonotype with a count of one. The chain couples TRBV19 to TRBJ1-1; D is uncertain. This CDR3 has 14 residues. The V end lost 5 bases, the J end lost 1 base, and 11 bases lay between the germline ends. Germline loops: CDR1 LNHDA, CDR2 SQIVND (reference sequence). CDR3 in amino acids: CASSFGLANTEAFF. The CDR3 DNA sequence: TGTGCCAGTAGTTTCGGACTGGCGAACACTGAAGCTTTCTTT.

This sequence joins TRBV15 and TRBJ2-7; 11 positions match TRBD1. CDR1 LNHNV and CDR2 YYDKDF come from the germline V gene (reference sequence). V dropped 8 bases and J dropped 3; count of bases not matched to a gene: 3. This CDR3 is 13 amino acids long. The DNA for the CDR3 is TGTGCCACCTCCGGGACAGGGGGCTACGAGCAGTACTTC. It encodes CATSGTGGYEQYF.

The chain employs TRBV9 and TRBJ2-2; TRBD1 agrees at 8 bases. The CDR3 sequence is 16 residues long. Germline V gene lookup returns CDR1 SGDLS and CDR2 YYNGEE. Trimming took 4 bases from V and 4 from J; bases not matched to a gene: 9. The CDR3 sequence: CASSTPGTGSTGELFF. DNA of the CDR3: TGTGCCAGCAGCACCCCCGGGACAGGTAGCACCGGGGAGCTGTTTTTT.